These 7 T cell receptor beta chains came from one sample sequenced in a study of blood T cell repertoires in COVID-19. Clones were read by immunoSEQ multiplex PCR, and TCRdb kept only the in-frame ones, dropping some. The sample has a few hundred thousand clones; around 87% are singletons. What was sequenced was PBMCs or T cells enriched from blood (not recorded which). The origin of the receptors is a man between 25 and 39 years old who had recovered from COVID-19.

V gene TRBV2 combines with J gene TRBJ1-2; possible D gene TRBD1, 6 bases. The germline CDR1 and CDR2 sequences are SNHLY and FYNNEI. The CDR3 length is 15 residues. CDR3 sequence reads: CATDGTGRDLYGYTF. In DNA, the CDR3 is TGTGCTACCGATGGTACAGGGAGGGATCTTTATGGCTACACCTTC.

This clone was seen only once. The chain couples TRBV27 to TRBJ1-5, with D unclear. In germline, CDR1 is MNHEY, CDR2 SMNVEV (reference sequence). The CDR3 is made up of 13 amino acids. V was cut by 10 bases and J by 5 bases, with 15 bases left in between. CDR3 sequence reads: CATAANRHQPQHF. The DNA for the CDR3 is TGTGCCACCGCCGCGAATCGCCATCAGCCCCAGCATTTT.

This clone occurred once. This chain connects TRBV7-9 to TRBJ2-3, with TRBD2 matching 12 bases. The CDR3 is 17 amino acids. Germline V gene data show CDR1 as SEHNR and CDR2 as FQNEAQ (reference sequence). Trimming at V came to 6 bases and at J to 6 bases, leaving 13 bases not matched to a gene. The CDR3 protein is CASSSGTSGLYGDTQYF. As DNA, the CDR3 is TGTGCCAGCAGTTCCGGGACTAGCGGGCTCTATGGGGATACGCAGTATTTT.

V and J are TRBV9 and TRBJ1-2; no clear D. The CDR3 contains 12 residues. Germline CDR1 and CDR2: SGDLS and YYNGEE. The V and J ends lost 0 bases and 8 bases respectively, with 8 bases between them. For the CDR3, the DNA is TGTGCCAGCAGCGTAGCTTTCGGGGGCTACACCTTC. It translates to CASSVAFGGYTF.

Only a few counts were recorded for this clone. This chain uses TRBV5-4 with TRBJ1-2; no clear D gene. V lost 0 bases, J lost 7 bases, and 10 bases lay in between. The germline V gene has CDR1 SGHNT and CDR2 YYREEE (reference sequence). CDR3 length equals 13 residues. CDR3 region: CASSLVQTGGYTF. The CDR3, as DNA: TGTGCCAGCAGCTTGGTCCAAACGGGTGGCTACACCTTC. Filled out from reference TRBV5-4 and TRBJ1-2, the complete variable domain reads ETGVTQSPTHLIKTRGQQVTLRCSSQSGHNTVSWYQQALGQGPQFIFQYYREEENGRGNFPPRFSGLQFPNYSSELNVNALELDDSALYLCASSLVQTGGYTFGSGTRLTVV.

Concerning this clone: One end of the junction does not line up with germline, which may come from a read error. The chain has TRBV7-8 and TRBJ2-7; TRBD2 matches 8 bases. Per germline, CDR1 SGHVS and CDR2 FQNEAQ. The CDR3 loop spans 13 amino acids. CDR3 loop: CASSLLPGGAGDF. The CDR3 bases are TGTGCCAGCAGCCTACTACCGGGGGGGGCCGGGGACTTC.

This chain joins TRBV24-1 and TRBJ2-5; no definite D call. This CDR3 has 12 amino acids. V shed 6 bases and J shed 7 bases, with 11 bases lying between them. Germline CDR1 and CDR2: KGHDR and SFDVKD. The CDR3 here is CATSPGPGTQYF. Written as DNA, the CDR3 is TGTGCCACCAGTCCTGGCCCGGGGACCCAGTACTTC.